This T cell receptor (beta chain) came from a study of blood T cell repertoires in COVID-19. Looking at the study overall: Donors in the United States, Italy and Spain gave samples during acute or convalescent COVID-19. From T cells, B-cell-depleted T cells, or PBMCs came the material, which was cDNA or gDNA.

Original processing notes: Amplification of reference gene primers provided the estimated nucleated cell counts. Assay: immunoSEQ multiplex PCR; the TCRdb copy retains only in-frame clones and omits some. The V and J calls and the clone size are those of that table, but D and trimming were determined from the DNA. The table lists some 500,000 clones, 70% to 90% of them singletons. The CDR3 length is 13 residues. Deletions cut 2 bases from V and 10 bases from J, with 12 bases between. The germline V gene has CDR1 GTSNPN and CDR2 SVGIG (reference sequence). The Seattle patients, enrolled during active infection, were followed longitudinally.

The sequenced sample was peripheral blood. The gene calls are TRBV30 and TRBJ1-6; D remains ambiguous. This receptor was obtained from a woman in her forties or fifties with COVID-19, enrolled during active disease. The DNA of the CDR3 is TGTGCCTGGAGTCCTCCCGGCGGGTCACCCCTCCACTTT. Translated, it gives CAWSPPGGSPLHF.